This passage covers 32 T cell receptor beta chains from one sample sequenced in a study of shared clonotypes between healthy human individuals. Generated by immunoSEQ multiplex PCR, the TCRdb table keeps only in-frame clones and is missing some. Here the sample spans some 1 million clones, roughly 70% being singletons. The source material was memory CD4+ T cells sorted from blood. Noted subset: CD45RA-negative fraction. These receptors were collected from a young man in good health.

The chain has TRBV29-1 and TRBJ2-3; TRBD2 matches at 7 bases. V trimming: 7 bases; J trimming: 3 bases; junction bases outside the gene matches: 25. In germline, CDR1 is SQVTM, CDR2 ANQGSEA. The CDR3 totals 19 residues. CDR3 in DNA: TGCAGCGGAGGCCGGAGCGGGATGAAGAGACTTACCGCGACAGATACGCAGTATTTT. Translated, it gives CSGGRSGMKRLTATDTQYF.

V is TRBV7-2 and J is TRBJ2-4; TRBD2 agrees at 12 bases. V was clipped by 6 bases and J by 2 bases; unmatched bases: 14. CDR1 SGHTA and CDR2 FQGNSA come from the germline V gene. The CDR3 consists of 19 residues. CDR3 DNA sequence: TGTGCCAGCAGGCCCCCAAGACTAGCGGGAGTCGGGACCAAAAACATTCAGTACTTC. It specifies CASRPPRLAGVGTKNIQYF.

As concerns this clone: The sample carries other DNA sequences with the same CDR3. V gene TRBV11-2 combines with J gene TRBJ2-7; 8 nucleotides agree with TRBD1. With 5 bases clipped from V and 7 bases from J, the junction kept 10 bases outside the gene matches. In germline, CDR1 is SGHAT, CDR2 FQNNGV. The CDR3 has 14 amino acids. The CDR3 protein is CASSLGGQGGEQYF. CDR3 sequence (DNA): TGTGCCAGCAGCCTAGGAGGACAGGGAGGAGAGCAGTACTTC.

V usage is TRBV5-5 and J usage is TRBJ1-1; D unresolved. CDR1 and CDR2 (germline): SGHKS, YYEKEE (reference sequence). Trimming removed 1 base from V and 8 bases from J, with 6 bases in between. The CDR3 is made up of 11 amino acids. CDR3 coding DNA: TGTGCCAGCAGCTTGCGACGGGAAGCTTTCTTT. Translated: CASSLRREAFF.

Here the CDR3 DNA reads TGTGCCAGCAGTTTATTGGCCGGGGGCCGGAGCTATGGCTACACCTTC. It yields the protein CASSLLAGGRSYGYTF. The rearrangement links TRBV28 to TRBJ1-2; possibly TRBD1 for D (6 bases). Trimming cost V 1 base and J 4 bases, with 16 bases left between them. The CDR3 consists of 16 residues. Per germline, CDR1 MDHEN and CDR2 SYDVKM.

This chain joins TRBV7-6 and TRBJ1-3; 10 bases are shared with TRBD1. This CDR3 is built from 16 residues. V gave up 1 base and J gave up 2 bases; unmatched junction bases: 2. Germline CDR1 is SGHVS and CDR2 is FNYEAQ. For the CDR3, the DNA is TGTGCCAGCAGCTTAGGAGGACAGGGGGCTGGAAACACCATATATTTT. It codes for CASSLGGQGAGNTIYF.

The CDR3 coding sequence is TGTGCCAGCAGAACCCCGCGGGGGGCCGGCACTGAAGCTTTCTTT. This translates into CASRTPRGAGTEAFF. This chain links TRBV6-5 with TRBJ1-1, with a tentative D call TRBD1 (6 bases). V gave up 6 bases and J gave up 4 bases, with 18 bases separating them. This CDR3 spans 15 amino acids. The germline V gene has CDR1 MNHEY and CDR2 SVGAGI.

V and J are TRBV19 and TRBJ2-6; no firm D call. This CDR3 region has 15 residues. The germline CDR1 and CDR2 sequences are LNHDA and SQIVND (reference sequence). V was clipped by 7 bases and J by 2 bases, with 12 bases between them. CDR3 amino acids: CASTPLEAGANVLTF. CDR3 nucleotide sequence: TGTGCCAGTACTCCTTTAGAAGCTGGGGCCAACGTCCTGACTTTC.

This chain joins TRBV5-1 and TRBJ1-1; D is perhaps TRBD1 (5 bases). The germline V and J ends were trimmed by 4 bases and 4 bases, with 14 bases remaining between them. The CDR3 spans 14 residues. Germline V CDR1 and CDR2: SGHRS, YFSETQ. The CDR3 DNA follows: TGCGCCAGCAGCACGGTAGGGGCTGGCACTGAAGCTTTCTTT. Translating it yields CASSTVGAGTEAFF.

This sequence joins TRBV7-2 and TRBJ2-2; 9 bases are a match to TRBD2. After removal of 2 bases from V and 7 bases from J, the junction contained 5 bases not matched to a gene. Germline-derived CDR1 and CDR2 are SGHTA and FQGNSA. The CDR3 is 15 amino acids. The CDR3 loop is CASSLLGLAVGELFF. CDR3 DNA sequence: TGTGCCAGCAGCTTATTGGGACTAGCTGTCGGGGAGCTGTTTTTT.

The chain recombines TRBV13 with TRBJ2-7, with TRBD1 matching 9 bases. Trimming removed 4 bases from V and 9 bases from J; junction bases left unmatched: 13. The CDR3 has 15 residues. The germline V gene has CDR1 PRHDT and CDR2 FYEKMQ (reference sequence). The chain's CDR3 is CASSSTGQGISAQYF. The CDR3 coding sequence is TGTGCCAGCAGCTCGACGGGACAGGGAATCTCAGCGCAGTACTTC.

Concerning this clone itself: Other DNA sequences of this sample code for an identical CDR3. The chain is built from TRBV18 and TRBJ1-1, with D maybe TRBD1 (5 bases). The CDR3 is 13 amino acids. V gave up 4 bases and J gave up 1 base, with 7 bases separating them. CDR1 and CDR2 from the germline V gene are KGHSH and LQKENI. The CDR3 DNA reads TGTGCCAGCTCACTTGACAGGAACACTGAAGCTTTCTTT. This encodes CASSLDRNTEAFF.

The rearrangement links TRBV2 to TRBJ2-5; tentatively, D is TRBD2 (6 bases). Trimming removed 6 bases at V and 2 bases at J, with 10 bases between. The CDR3 is 13 amino acids. From germline, CDR1 is SNHLY and CDR2 FYNNEI. CDR3 coding DNA: TGTGCCAGCAGCAACCGGGAGCAAGAGACCCAGTACTTC. The encoded protein is CASSNREQETQYF.

Comments on this clone: Other DNA sequences from this sample encode an identical CDR3 as well. The rearrangement uses TRBV5-1 and TRBJ2-3; no definite D call. V was cut by 4 bases and J by 3 bases, with 9 bases left in between. The germline V gene encodes CDR1 SGHRS and CDR2 YFSETQ. The CDR3 is made up of 13 amino acids. The CDR3: CASSLDVTDTQYF. The CDR3 coding sequence is TGCGCCAGCAGCCTTGACGTTACAGATACGCAGTATTTT.

The J gene is TRBJ1-6, the V gene TRBV7-9; 7 bases fit TRBD1. This CDR3 is 16 amino acids long. CDR1 is SEHNR and CDR2 is FQNEAQ in the germline V gene (reference sequence). V gave up 1 base and J gave up 7 bases; unmatched junction bases: 7. CDR3 in DNA: TGTGCCAGCAGCTTAGTCCAGCCAGGGGGAAATTCACCCCTCCACTTT. This codes for CASSLVQPGGNSPLHF.

The chain is built from TRBV4-3 and TRBJ2-3, with D tentatively TRBD2 (6 bases). V gave up 3 bases and J gave up 2 bases, with 15 bases separating them. CDR1 and CDR2 from the germline V gene are LGHNA and YSLEER. This CDR3 has 16 residues. CDR3 coding DNA: TGCGCCAGCAGCCACGGGAGAGGGAGGAACACAGATACGCAGTATTTT. It is translated as CASSHGRGRNTDTQYF.

V gene TRBV7-2 combines with J gene TRBJ2-7; 8 bases agree with TRBD2. The CDR3 covers 16 residues. The junction had 5 bases not matched to a gene; V was cut back by 1 base and J by 0 bases. Germline V gene lookup returns CDR1 SGHTA and CDR2 FQGNSA. CDR3 region: CASSLVAGGSSYEQYF. CDR3 in DNA: TGTGCCAGCAGCTTAGTGGCGGGAGGTTCCTCCTACGAGCAGTACTTC. Filled out from reference TRBV7-2 and TRBJ2-7, the complete variable domain reads GAGVSQSPSNKVTEKGKDVELRCDPISGHTALYWYRQSLGQGLEFLIYFQGNSAPDKSGLPSDRFSAERTGGSVSTLTIQRTQQEDSAVYLCASSLVAGGSSYEQYFGPGTRLTVT.

The chain carries TRBV5-5 and TRBJ2-3; the D gene could be TRBD1 or TRBD2 (5 bases each). Germline loops: CDR1 SGHKS, CDR2 YYEKEE (reference sequence). The CDR3 sequence is 15 residues long. V gave up 0 bases and J gave up 2 bases, with 10 bases separating them. CDR3 sequence (DNA): TGTGCCAGCAGCTTGGACGGGACCAACACAGATACGCAGTATTTT. This sequence encodes CASSLDGTNTDTQYF.

V usage is TRBV18 and J usage is TRBJ1-3; TRBD1 is a possible D gene (6 bases). The germline gives CDR1 KGHSH, CDR2 LQKENI. The CDR3 sequence is 17 residues long. Trimming took off 6 bases at V and 0 bases at J, with 18 bases between the two ends. The CDR3 protein is CASSQGTAANSGNTIYF. The DNA for the CDR3 is TGTGCCAGCTCTCAGGGGACCGCCGCTAACTCTGGAAACACCATATATTTT.

The genes are TRBV5-5 and TRBJ1-1; no reliable D call. The CDR3 length is 14 residues. V was trimmed by 1 base and J by 3 bases, leaving 10 bases between them. The germline gives CDR1 SGHKS, CDR2 YYEKEE (reference sequence). CDR3 sequence (DNA): TGTGCCAGCAGCTTGCGTAGAATGGACACTGAAGCTTTCTTT. It is translated as CASSLRRMDTEAFF.

This chain links TRBV7-9 with TRBJ2-3, with 10 nucleotides matching TRBD2. V trimming: 2 bases; J trimming: 4 bases; junction bases outside the gene matches: 3. The V gene's germline CDR1 is SEHNR and CDR2 FQNEAQ (reference sequence). The CDR3 has 15 residues. This CDR3 is CASSLTSGAPDTQYF. CDR3 bases: TGTGCCAGCAGCTTAACTAGCGGGGCACCAGATACGCAGTATTTT.

This clone appeared a few times. The rearrangement joins TRBV2 to TRBJ1-1; D gene unclear. Germline V gene lookup returns CDR1 SNHLY and CDR2 FYNNEI. V was cut by 8 bases and J by 3 bases, with 13 bases left in between. This CDR3 has 13 residues. CDR3 loop: CASQEQTYTEAFF. The CDR3 DNA reads TGTGCCAGCCAAGAGCAGACCTACACTGAAGCTTTCTTT.

The chain joins TRBV12-2 to TRBJ2-2; the table gives TRBD2 as D, unverified against the DNA. TRBV12-2 constitutes a pseudogene. This CDR3 comprises 15 residues. Here the CDR3 DNA reads TGTGCAAGTCCCGGGGGGACCTTGAACACCGGGGAGCTGTTTTTT. Amino acids: CASPGGTLNTGELFF.

This chain connects TRBV12-5 to TRBJ2-1, with a tentative D call TRBD1 (5 bases). This CDR3 has 15 residues. Germline assignment: CDR1 LGHNT and CDR2 FRNRAP. Trimming cost V 1 base and J 6 bases, with 13 bases left between them. CDR3 region: CASGLEVAGPNEQFF. The CDR3, as DNA: TGTGCTAGTGGTTTGGAAGTGGCAGGGCCCAATGAGCAGTTCTTC.

In its sample, this clone was seen a few times. The V call is TRBV28, the J call TRBJ1-4; D is undetermined. V gave up 6 bases and J gave up 0 bases, with 11 bases separating them. The CDR3 runs to 15 residues. CDR1 and CDR2 from the germline V gene are MDHEN and SYDVKM. The chain's CDR3 is CASRPRGATNEKLFF. As DNA, the CDR3 is TGTGCCAGCAGACCTCGGGGTGCAACTAATGAAAAACTGTTTTTT.

This clone appeared once. This chain connects TRBV4-3 to TRBJ2-2; TRBD1 matches at 8 bases. CDR3 length: 15 residues. Germline CDR1 is LGHNA and CDR2 is YSLEER. Trimming took 1 base from V and 6 from J; bases not matched to a gene: 4. The CDR3: CASSQGQGLAGELFF. CDR3 coding DNA: TGCGCCAGCAGCCAAGGACAGGGGCTCGCCGGGGAGCTGTTTTTT.

This chain links TRBV6-1 with TRBJ2-3; D call uncertain. CDR1 and CDR2 from the germline V gene are MNHNS and SASEGT. The CDR3 is 15 residues long. V dropped 0 bases and J dropped 6 bases, with 13 bases sitting between them. CDR3 protein: CASSEATGRADTQYF. CDR3 nucleotide sequence: TGTGCCAGCAGTGAAGCTACGGGTAGGGCCGATACGCAGTATTTT.

Worth noting for this clone: A far larger clone is only one base removed, so a read error is likely. The CDR3 DNA reads as TGTGCCAGCAGTGTCGGACAGGGCTATGGCTACACCTTC. It is translated as CASSVGQGYGYTF. V is TRBV25-1 and J is TRBJ1-2, with 8 bases matching TRBD1. The germline CDR1 and CDR2 sequences are MGHDK and SYGVNS. Losses at the gene ends were 4 bases for V and 4 bases for J; bases not matched to a gene: 2. This CDR3 spans 13 amino acids.

V is TRBV6-5 and J is TRBJ2-1, with 8 bases aligning to TRBD1. Germline lookup yields CDR1 MNHEY and CDR2 SVGAGI. This CDR3 has 13 residues. V was pared by 7 bases and J by 8 bases, with 7 bases of the junction left unmatched. CDR3 residues: CASTPDRADEQFF. The CDR3 DNA is TGTGCCAGCACCCCGGACAGGGCCGATGAGCAGTTCTTC.

The V call is TRBV5-1, the J call TRBJ2-7, with 11 positions matching TRBD1. V lost 0 bases, J lost 7 bases, and 6 bases stayed unmatched. Germline assignment: CDR1 SGHRS and CDR2 YFSETQ. This CDR3 spans 15 amino acids. CDR3 region: CASSLVGQGAGEQYF. The CDR3 region has the DNA TGCGCCAGCAGCTTGGTAGGACAGGGGGCAGGTGAGCAGTACTTC.

The V call is TRBV18, the J call TRBJ1-3; D remains ambiguous. Trimming took 3 bases from V and 4 from J, leaving 13 bases between them. The CDR3 consists of 15 residues. Germline V CDR1 and CDR2: KGHSH, LQKENI. For the CDR3, the DNA is TGTGCCAGCTCACCTGTCCGATCCGGAGGAAACACCATATATTTT. It specifies CASSPVRSGGNTIYF.

Remarks on this clone: A junction boundary mismatches the germline segment, possibly from a read error. This rearrangement joins TRBV20-1 to TRBJ2-7, with TRBD2 matching over 7 bases. This CDR3 has 11 residues. CDR1 is DFQATT and CDR2 is SNEGSKA in the germline V gene (reference sequence). The CDR3 here is CSSQEFSGQNF. The CDR3 DNA reads as TGCAGCAGCCAAGAGTTTAGCGGGCAAAACTTC.